These 20 T cell receptor beta chains share one sample of origin, sequenced in a study of blood T cell repertoires in COVID-19. Here immunoSEQ multiplex PCR was the method, and the copy in TCRdb shows in-frame clones only, minus some. The table lists 200,000 to 250,000 clones, around 90% of them singletons. The sample comprised peripheral blood. The source of these receptors is a man aged 55 to 70 with COVID-19, enrolled during active disease.

The J gene is TRBJ1-5, the V gene TRBV6-6; TRBD1 might be the D (6 bases). V dropped 2 bases and J dropped 0 bases, with 8 bases sitting between them. Germline V CDR1 and CDR2: MNHNY, SVGAGI (reference sequence). This CDR3 comprises 15 residues. The CDR3 protein is CASSYQGNSNQPQHF. The CDR3 DNA reads as TGTGCCAGCAGTTACCAGGGGAATAGCAATCAGCCCCAGCATTTT.

The chain employs TRBV10-1 and TRBJ1-5; 9 bases match TRBD1. The CDR3 sequence is 16 residues long. The V and J ends lost 5 bases and 4 bases, in that order; junction bases with no gene match: 9. Germline V gene sequence: CDR1 WNHNN, CDR2 SYGVQD (reference sequence). The CDR3 is CASSKPPGQGNQPQHF. The CDR3 region has the DNA TGCGCCAGCAGTAAACCCCCGGGACAGGGTAATCAGCCCCAGCATTTT.

V is TRBV7-2 and J is TRBJ2-6, with D possibly TRBD2 on 6 matching bases. The CDR3 runs 13 residues. With 8 bases removed from V and 1 base from J, the gap between germline ends came to 6 bases. Germline lookup yields CDR1 SGHTA and CDR2 FQGNSA. CDR3 DNA sequence: TGTGCCAGCGGGGGGTCTGGGGCCAACGTCCTGACTTTC. It is translated as CASGGSGANVLTF.

This clone was observed a handful of times. The CDR3 DNA sequence: TGTGCCAGCTTACTAGCGGGGGCCTCCTACGAGCAGTACTTC. Its translation is CASLLAGASYEQYF. This chain links TRBV6-6 with TRBJ2-7; 11 bases align to TRBD2. CDR3 length: 14 amino acids. V trimming: 8 bases; J trimming: 0 bases; junction bases outside the gene matches: 3. Per germline, CDR1 MNHNY and CDR2 SVGAGI (reference sequence).

The chain joins TRBV19 to TRBJ2-7; 7 positions agree with TRBD1. Germline CDR1 is LNHDA and CDR2 is SQIVND (reference sequence). This CDR3 has 14 residues. Germline trimming cut 1 base from V and 2 bases from J; bases unmatched to any gene: 2. CDR3 in amino acids: CASSIGQGTYEQYF. The CDR3 coding sequence is TGTGCCAGTAGTATAGGACAGGGAACCTACGAGCAGTACTTC.

V usage is TRBV6-4 and J usage is TRBJ1-2; D is undetermined. The V gene's germline CDR1 is MRHNA and CDR2 SNTAGT. Trimming took off 0 bases at V and 4 bases at J, with 9 bases between the two ends. The CDR3 runs 14 residues. The CDR3 sequence is CASSDSAVTYGYTF. CDR3 bases: TGTGCCAGCAGTGACTCGGCGGTGACCTATGGCTACACCTTC.

V and J are TRBV9 and TRBJ2-1, with a weak D call TRBD2 (6 bases). Germline V gene data show CDR1 as SGDLS and CDR2 as YYNGEE. Trimming removed 4 bases at V and 4 bases at J, with 15 bases between. The CDR3 runs 15 residues. The CDR3 DNA sequence: TGTGCCAGCAGCTTTGGCCAGGGACTTTACAATGAGCAGTTCTTC. It translates to CASSFGQGLYNEQFF. Full variable domain (remainder filled in from reference TRBV9 and TRBJ2-1): DSGVTQTPKHLITATGQRVTLRCSPRSGDLSVYWYQQSLDQGLQFLIQYYNGEERAKGNILERFSAQQFPDLHSELNLSSLELGDSALYFCASSFGQGLYNEQFFGPGTRLTVL.

The chain recombines TRBV5-1 with TRBJ2-2; 8 bases line up with TRBD1. The CDR3 length is 18 residues. Germline V gives CDR1 SGHRS, CDR2 YFSETQ. Trimming cost V 0 bases and J 3 bases; bases outside gene matches: 10. The chain's CDR3 is CASSLEGQGADYTGELFF. CDR3 sequence (DNA): TGCGCCAGCAGCTTGGAAGGGCAGGGGGCCGATTACACCGGGGAGCTGTTTTTT.

The V call is TRBV20-1, the J call TRBJ2-7; D uncertain. This CDR3 is built from 11 residues. Trimming left V 8 bases short and J 5 bases short, with 13 bases between. In germline, CDR1 is DFQATT, CDR2 SNEGSKA (reference sequence). The CDR3 DNA is TGCAGTTCTGAGTTTGTGAACGAGCAGTACTTC. Translated, it gives CSSEFVNEQYF.

This sequence joins TRBV7-9 and TRBJ2-1, with TRBD1 matching over 8 bases. The germline V gene encodes CDR1 SEHNR and CDR2 FQNEAQ (reference sequence). The CDR3 covers 14 residues. The trim removed 5 bases at V and 4 bases at J, leaving 4 bases unmatched. The CDR3 protein is CASSRTGKYNEQFF. CDR3 bases: TGTGCCAGCAGCCGGACAGGGAAGTACAATGAGCAGTTCTTC.

The chain employs TRBV25-1 and TRBJ2-1; 7 positions match TRBD2. Germline V CDR1 and CDR2: MGHDK, SYGVNS. V lost 1 base and J lost 7; bases outside the gene matches: 4. This CDR3 has 14 amino acids. The CDR3 DNA sequence: TGTGCCAGCAGTGAATCCGGCGGGAGTAATGAGCAGTTCTTC. Protein product: CASSESGGSNEQFF.

The gene calls are TRBV6-5 and TRBJ2-1; 11 bases align to TRBD1. The CDR3 spans 14 residues. Germline V lookup: CDR1 MNHEY, CDR2 SVGAGI. The V gene end was trimmed by 6 bases and the J gene end by 8 bases; junction bases not matched to a gene: 6. In DNA form, the CDR3 reads TGTGCCAGCAGAACCCGGGACAGGGGGGATGAGCAGTTCTTC. Translating it yields CASRTRDRGDEQFF.

This rearrangement joins TRBV5-1 to TRBJ1-6; D gene ambiguous. The CDR3 loop spans 14 amino acids. Trimming cost V 0 bases and J 5 bases, with 6 bases left between them. The V gene's germline CDR1 is SGHRS and CDR2 YFSETQ. CDR3 protein: CASSLEQNNSPLHF. CDR3 in DNA: TGCGCCAGCAGCTTGGAACAGAATAATTCACCCCTCCACTTT.

This chain uses TRBV3-1 (or the pseudogene TRBV3-2) with TRBJ1-2; no firm D call. The CDR3 is made up of 13 amino acids. Trimming took 1 base from V and 5 from J, leaving 8 bases between them. Germline CDR1 reads LGHDT; CDR2 reads YNNKEL (reference sequence). The CDR3 DNA reads as TGTGCCAGCAGCCAAGGACTTGAATATGGCTACACCTTC. This sequence encodes CASSQGLEYGYTF.

The rearrangement joins TRBV23-1 to TRBJ1-1; TRBD1 agrees at 7 bases. TRBV23-1 carries the ORF label, with uncertain function. The J segment lost 5 bases and the V segment lost 4 bases, leaving 19 bases of the junction unmatched. This CDR3 has 18 amino acids. The CDR3 loop reads CASSPNPVDDREPTEAFF. CDR3 DNA sequence: TGCGCCAGCAGTCCAAATCCGGTGGACGACAGGGAGCCAACTGAAGCTTTCTTT.

This chain links TRBV27 with TRBJ2-7, with 8 positions matching TRBD1. After removal of 5 bases from V and 5 bases from J, the junction contained 5 bases not matched to a gene. This CDR3 spans 13 amino acids. Germline lookup yields CDR1 MNHEY and CDR2 SMNVEV (reference sequence). The CDR3 loop is CASSAGGRNEQYF. The CDR3 DNA reads as TGTGCCAGCAGTGCAGGGGGCCGGAACGAGCAGTACTTC.

The DNA for the CDR3 is TGTGCCAGCAGTGAAGCGGGTGGGGGGGCAGGCACAGATACGCAGTATTTT. Its translation: CASSEAGGGAGTDTQYF. The chain couples TRBV6-1 to TRBJ2-3, with D possibly matching TRBD2 (7 bases). The CDR3 has 17 residues. V was pared by 0 bases and J by 1 base, with 14 bases between. Per germline, CDR1 MNHNS and CDR2 SASEGT.

The rearrangement joins TRBV4-1 to TRBJ1-1; D gene unclear. The germline V gene has CDR1 MGHRA and CDR2 YSYEKL. V was shortened by 2 bases and J by 0 bases, with 4 bases between the two germline ends. The CDR3 spans 13 residues. The CDR3 reads CASSQFVNTEAFF. The CDR3 DNA is TGCGCCAGCAGCCAATTCGTGAACACTGAAGCTTTCTTT.

The V gene is TRBV4-2, the J gene TRBJ2-1, with TRBD2 matching 8 bases. The germline gives CDR1 LGHNA, CDR2 YNFKEQ. The CDR3 is 20 residues long. The junction had 17 bases not matched to a gene; V was cut back by 4 bases and J by 0 bases. The CDR3 here is CASSPGLGSGGSSSYNEQFF. DNA of the CDR3: TGTGCCAGCAGCCCCGGTTTGGGAAGCGGGGGCTCCAGCTCCTACAATGAGCAGTTCTTC.

The V and J genes are TRBV25-1 and TRBJ1-4, with a possible D match to TRBD1 (5 bases). V was trimmed by 4 bases and J by 8 bases, leaving 17 bases between them. The CDR3 is 15 residues long. Germline assignment: CDR1 MGHDK and CDR2 SYGVNS. CDR3 coding DNA: TGTGCCAGCAGTGTCTACCCTGGGACTGTAGAAAAACTGTTTTTT. Translation gives CASSVYPGTVEKLFF.